These 6 T cell receptor beta chains share one sample of origin, sequenced in a study of identical twins. MiXCR, run by TCRdb on the 5' RACE reads, gives a single entry per CDR3 protein. Here the sample spans 350,000 or so distinct CDR3 sequences, approximately 13% being singletons. The sample was also linked to a second study, of yellow fever vaccine responses in identical twins.

Sequencing input: CD8+ T cells sorted from blood. Source of these receptors: a woman under 30 in good health.

This clonotype was observed at least ten times. The CDR3 DNA is TGCAGCGTTGTGGCGGACAGAGGCGGCTACGAGCAGTACTTC. Amino acid sequence: CSVVADRGGYEQYF. The rearrangement links TRBV29-1 to TRBJ2-7; D might be TRBD1 (6 bases). The CDR3 spans 14 residues. Trimming left V 4 bases short and J 3 bases short, with 16 bases between. CDR1 and CDR2 (germline): SQVTM, ANQGSEA.

The chain joins TRBV2 to TRBJ1-5, with D hard to call. Trimming shortened V by 2 bases and J by 0 bases, and 11 bases separated the two germline ends. Germline CDR1 SNHLY, CDR2 FYNNEI. The CDR3 sequence is 16 residues long. CDR3 coding DNA: TGTGCCAGCAGTGAAATTGGAACAGTTAGCAATCAGCCCCAGCATTTT. Encoded protein: CASSEIGTVSNQPQHF.

This clonotype was seen repeatedly, ten times or more. The rearrangement joins TRBV5-1 to TRBJ2-1; TRBD1 might be the D (6 bases). Between the trimmed V and J ends, which lost 0 bases and 8 bases, there was a span of 15 bases. The CDR3 runs to 15 residues. From germline, CDR1 is SGHRS and CDR2 YFSETQ. The CDR3 spells CASSLGSGEVDEQFF. The CDR3 DNA sequence: TGCGCCAGCAGCTTGGGGTCAGGGGAAGTCGATGAGCAGTTCTTC.

The gene calls are TRBV7-9 and TRBJ2-7; tentative D call: TRBD2 (6 bases). CDR1 and CDR2 from the germline V gene are SEHNR and FQNEAQ (reference sequence). V was pared by 0 bases and J by 5 bases, with 8 bases between. The CDR3 sequence is 13 residues long. Written as DNA, the CDR3 is TGTGCCAGCAGCTTAGCGGGAGGTGACGAGCAGTACTTC. The encoded protein is CASSLAGGDEQYF.

This chain uses TRBV9 with TRBJ1-1; D is ambiguous. Germline V CDR1 and CDR2: SGDLS, YYNGEE. The CDR3 runs 12 residues. The V end was cut by 4 bases, the J end by 8 bases, with 12 bases between. The CDR3 reads CASSPYYGEAFF. CDR3 DNA: TGTGCCAGCAGCCCTTATTATGGGGAAGCTTTCTTT.

The rearrangement joins TRBV5-1 to TRBJ2-1; 10 bases are shared with TRBD2. Per germline, CDR1 SGHRS and CDR2 YFSETQ. V was clipped by 0 bases and J by 5 bases; unmatched bases: 14. The CDR3 has 19 amino acids. The CDR3 protein is CASSLVGLAGAGINNEQFF. CDR3 nucleotide sequence: TGCGCCAGCAGCTTGGTCGGGCTAGCGGGAGCCGGAATTAACAATGAGCAGTTCTTC.